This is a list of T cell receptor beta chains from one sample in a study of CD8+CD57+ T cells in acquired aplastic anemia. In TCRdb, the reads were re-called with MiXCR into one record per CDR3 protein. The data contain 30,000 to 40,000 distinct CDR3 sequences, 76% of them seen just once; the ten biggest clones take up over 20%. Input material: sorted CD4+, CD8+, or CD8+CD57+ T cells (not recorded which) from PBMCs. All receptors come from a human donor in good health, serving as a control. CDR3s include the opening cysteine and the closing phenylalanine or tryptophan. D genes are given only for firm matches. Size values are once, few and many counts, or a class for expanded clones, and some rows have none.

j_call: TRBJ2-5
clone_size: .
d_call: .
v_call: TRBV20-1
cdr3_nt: TGCAGTGCTAGACCCCCTCAAGAGACCCAGTACTTC
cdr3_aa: CSARPPQETQYF

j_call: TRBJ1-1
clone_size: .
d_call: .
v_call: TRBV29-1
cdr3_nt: TGCAGCGCCCAGGACCAGGGGACTGAAGCTTTCTTT
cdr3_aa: CSAQDQGTEAFF

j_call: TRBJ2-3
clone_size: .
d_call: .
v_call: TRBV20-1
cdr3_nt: TGCAGTGCCCAGATTAGCACAGATACGCAGTATTTT
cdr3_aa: CSAQISTDTQYF

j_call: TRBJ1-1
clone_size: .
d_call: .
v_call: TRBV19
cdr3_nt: TGTGCCAGTAGTATCGTCGGGACGGACACTGAAGCTTTCTTT
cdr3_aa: CASSIVGTDTEAFF

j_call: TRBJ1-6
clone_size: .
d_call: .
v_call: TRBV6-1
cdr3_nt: TGTGCCAGCAGCGCAAGGAGCTCCTATAATTCACCCCTCCACTTT
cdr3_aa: CASSARSSYNSPLHF

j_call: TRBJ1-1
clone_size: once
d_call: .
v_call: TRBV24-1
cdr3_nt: TGTGCCACCAGTAGATCAGGGAGCACTGAAGCTTTCTTT
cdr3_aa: CATSRSGSTEAFF

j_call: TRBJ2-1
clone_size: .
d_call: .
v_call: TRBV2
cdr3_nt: TGTGCCAGCAGTGCAGAGACAGGATACGACAATGAGCAGTTCTTC
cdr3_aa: CASSAETGYDNEQFF

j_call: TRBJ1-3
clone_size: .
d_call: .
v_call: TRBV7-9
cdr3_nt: TGTGCCAGCAGCTCCGACAGATCGCCCGGAAACACCATATATTTT
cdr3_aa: CASSSDRSPGNTIYF

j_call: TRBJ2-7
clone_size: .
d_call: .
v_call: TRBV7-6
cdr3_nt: TGTGCCAGCAGCCCACAGAGGACTCTGAGCTCCTACGAGCAGTACTTC
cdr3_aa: CASSPQRTLSSYEQYF

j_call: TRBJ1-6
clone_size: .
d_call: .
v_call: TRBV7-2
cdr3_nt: TGTGCCAGCAGCCCCCACCGGACAGATAATTCACCCCTCCACTTT
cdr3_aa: CASSPHRTDNSPLHF